A selection of T cell receptor beta chains follows, all from one sample in a study of cytotoxic CD8 clonotypes in ibrutinib-treated CLL. Clones were read by immunoSEQ multiplex PCR, and TCRdb kept only the in-frame ones, dropping some. The data contain some 200,000 clones, approximately 70% of them singletons. The sample in question was PBMCs, obtained after 12 months of ibrutinib treatment. The receptors come from a human donor with chronic lymphocytic leukemia. The CDR3 runs from the conserved cysteine through the conserved F or W. The D gene is left open where the match is weak. Size is stated for part of the rows, as once, few or many counts, or as a class when the clone is expanded.

D	V	size	J	DNA	CDR3
NA	TRBV29-1	NA	TRBJ1-4	TGCAGCGTTCAGAAGGGGGCTAATGAAAAACTGTTTTTT	CSVQKGANEKLFF
TRBD2	TRBV5-1	few	TRBJ2-3	TGCGCCAGCAGCTTGGAACTAGCGGGATCTGGGCAGTATTTT	CASSLELAGSGQYF
TRBD1	TRBV29-1	NA	TRBJ1-1	TGCAGCGTTACCGGGACAGGGTTCTTCACTGAAGCTTTCTTT	CSVTGTGFFTEAFF
NA	TRBV5-1	few	TRBJ2-1	TGCGCCAGCAGCCCGACTCAGAGGTACAATGAGCAGTTCTTC	CASSPTQRYNEQFF
NA	TRBV30	once	TRBJ1-1	TGTGCCTGGGGCCACAAAACTATCGGGACTGAAGCTTTCTTT	CAWGHKTIGTEAFF
TRBD2	TRBV7-3	NA	TRBJ2-1	TGTGCCAGCAGCTCCGGGACTAGCAATTACAATGAGCAGTTCTTC	CASSSGTSNYNEQFF
NA	TRBV2	few	TRBJ1-5	TGTGCCAGCACCGAACGTGGCGGGTATAGCAATCAGCCCCAGCATTTT	CASTERGGYSNQPQHF
TRBD1	TRBV5-1	NA	TRBJ2-1	TGCGCCAGCAGCCTCCGGGACAGGACCCCCTACAATGAGCAGTTCTTC	CASSLRDRTPYNEQFF
NA	TRBV30	NA	TRBJ2-1	TGTGCCTGGGGTCATTTTGCCAATGAGCAGTTCTTC	CAWGHFANEQFF
NA	TRBV29-1	NA	TRBJ1-1	TGCAGCGTTCAGCCGAACACTGAAGCTTTCTTT	CSVQPNTEAFF
NA	TRBV4-1	NA	TRBJ1-2	TGCGCCAGCAGCCTTCGACTCGGAGGGCTTGGCTATGGCTACACCTTC	CASSLRLGGLGYGYTF
TRBD1	TRBV18	once	TRBJ1-1	TGTGCCAGCTCACCAATGTGGACAGGGATACGGGGCACTGAAGCTTTCTTT	CASSPMWTGIRGTEAFF
NA	TRBV12-5	once	TRBJ1-5	TGTGCTAGTGGTTTGTTCCAGCAATCAAATCAGCCCCAGCATTTT	CASGLFQQSNQPQHF
NA	TRBV30	NA	TRBJ2-7	TGTGCCTGGAGTGTAACACCCTCGGGAGAGCAGTACTTC	CAWSVTPSGEQYF
NA	TRBV2	many	TRBJ2-6	TGTGCCAGCTCTAGCTCTGGGGCCAACGTCCTGACTTTC	CASSSSGANVLTF
NA	TRBV7-3	NA	TRBJ2-7	TGTGCCAGCAGCTTAATGGCTTTGAACGAGCAGTACTTC	CASSLMALNEQYF
TRBD1	TRBV5-1	NA	TRBJ2-2	TGCGCCAGCAGCGTGAGGACAGGGGTGAACACCGGGGAGCTGTTTTTT	CASSVRTGVNTGELFF
TRBD1	TRBV29-1	NA	TRBJ2-7	TGCAGCGTACAGGGGGCATCTTACGAGCAGTACTTC	CSVQGASYEQYF
NA	TRBV6-5	NA	TRBJ2-7	TGTGCCAGCAGTTACTCGAATAGGGGTAGGTCCTACGAGCAGTACTTC	CASSYSNRGRSYEQYF
NA	TRBV4-3	NA	TRBJ1-2	TGCGCCAGCAGCCAAGATCGTGCACTTGGCTACACCTTC	CASSQDRALGYTF
TRBD1	TRBV11-3	NA	TRBJ2-2	TGTGCCAGCAGCTCCGGGACAGGCTTTGGCGGGGAGCTGTTTTTT	CASSSGTGFGGELFF
NA	TRBV27	NA	TRBJ1-5	TGTGCCAGCAGTTTCGTAGGGGGGCCGAACAATCAGCCCCAGCATTTT	CASSFVGGPNNQPQHF
TRBD2	TRBV5-1	NA	TRBJ2-1	TGCGCCAGCAGCTTCGGGACTAGCGGACACAATGAGCAGTTCTTC	CASSFGTSGHNEQFF
TRBD1	TRBV29-1	NA	TRBJ1-2	TGCAGCGTTACGAAGACAGGGAACTATGGCTACACCTTC	CSVTKTGNYGYTF
NA	TRBV7-2	NA	TRBJ1-5	TGTGCCAGCAGCTTGGGAGATCGACAGCCCCAGCATTTT	CASSLGDRQPQHF
TRBD1	TRBV28	NA	TRBJ2-7	TGTGCCAGCAGCCTCCTCCGGGACAGCTCCTACGAGCAGTACTTC	CASSLLRDSSYEQYF
NA	TRBV5-1	NA	TRBJ2-1	TGCGCCAGCAGCTTGGCCCCGGGGCCCAATGAGCAGTTCTTC	CASSLAPGPNEQFF
NA	TRBV4-1	few	TRBJ1-2	TGCGCCAGCAGCGGGGGACCGCAGTGGGGCTATGGCTACACCTTC	CASSGGPQWGYGYTF
TRBD1	TRBV30	once	TRBJ1-1	TGTGCCTGGAGTGGACAGGGGGGACAAGCGGCTTTCTTT	CAWSGQGGQAAFF
NA	TRBV30	NA	TRBJ1-3	TGTGCCTGGAGTGTACGGGGAAACACCATATATTTT	CAWSVRGNTIYF
TRBD1	TRBV7-8	few	TRBJ1-5	TGTGCCAGCAGCTTGGGGGACAGGAGGTTGAGAAATCAGCCCCAGCATTTT	CASSLGDRRLRNQPQHF
NA	TRBV6-1	NA	TRBJ2-3	TGTGCCAGCAAACGCGAAGCAGATACGCAGTATTTT	CASKREADTQYF
NA	TRBV9	NA	TRBJ1-1	TGTGCCAGCAGCGTAGCTTCGGCCGGTACTGAAGCTTTCTTT	CASSVASAGTEAFF
NA	TRBV19	NA	TRBJ1-4	TGTGCCAGTAACACGAGACAAGCAACTAATGAAAAACTGTTTTTT	CASNTRQATNEKLFF
NA	TRBV27	NA	TRBJ2-3	TGTGCCAGCACCTCAGGGTACGGGAGCTGGGATACGCAGTATTTT	CASTSGYGSWDTQYF
NA	TRBV7-2	NA	TRBJ2-5	TGTGCCAGCAGCTTAGCGGGAGAAAGAGGGACCCAGTACTTC	CASSLAGERGTQYF
NA	TRBV5-6	NA	TRBJ1-2	TGTGCCAGCAGCTTGATTTCGGGGTTCGGTGGCTACACCTTC	CASSLISGFGGYTF
NA	TRBV2	NA	TRBJ2-7	TGTGCCAGCAGTGAAGCGGGATCCGAGCAGTACTTC	CASSEAGSEQYF
NA	TRBV4-2	NA	TRBJ2-3	TGTGCCAGCAGCCGGTCGGGGGAGGTAGGGGCCGATACGCAGTATTTT	CASSRSGEVGADTQYF
NA	TRBV6-5	NA	TRBJ2-7	TGTGCCAGCAGTTACTCGATTGATTACGAGCAGTACTTC	CASSYSIDYEQYF
TRBD2	TRBV25-1	NA	TRBJ2-1	TGTGCCAGCAGTGACACTAGCGGGGAGTTCAATGAGCAGTTCTTC	CASSDTSGEFNEQFF
NA	TRBV19	NA	TRBJ2-1	TGTGCCAGTAGTACCGGACACAGCGGCATCTCCTACAATGAGCAGTTCTTC	CASSTGHSGISYNEQFF
NA	TRBV29-1	NA	TRBJ2-3	TGCAGCGTTGAGTTTGGGGGTAGGGGTACGCAGTATTTT	CSVEFGGRGTQYF
NA	TRBV6-5	NA	TRBJ2-5	TGTGCCAGCAGTGAAGTCGGGGAGACCCAGTACTTC	CASSEVGETQYF
NA	TRBV5-6	NA	TRBJ1-5	TGTGCCAGCAGCAATTATCAGGGCAATCAGCCCCAGCATTTT	CASSNYQGNQPQHF
NA	TRBV7-2	NA	TRBJ1-4	TGTGCCAGCAGCTTCGGGCTTACAACTAATGAAAAACTGTTTTTT	CASSFGLTTNEKLFF
NA	TRBV18	NA	TRBJ1-2	TGTGCCAGCTCGCTAACTGTCGTGGATGGCTACACCTTC	CASSLTVVDGYTF
NA	TRBV5-3	NA	TRBJ1-3	TGTGCCAGCAGTTGGGGCTCTGGAAACACCATATATTTT	CASSWGSGNTIYF
TRBD1	TRBV6-5	NA	TRBJ1-5	TGTGCCAGTAGACAGGGGGCAAATCAGCCCCAGCATTTT	CASRQGANQPQHF
NA	TRBV27	NA	TRBJ1-5	TGTGCCAGCAGACAAACCGGACAGTTCAATCAGCCCCAGCATTTT	CASRQTGQFNQPQHF
TRBD1	TRBV19	NA	TRBJ1-5	TGTGCCAGTACCATCCAGGGGGGCCAGCCCCAGCATTTT	CASTIQGGQPQHF